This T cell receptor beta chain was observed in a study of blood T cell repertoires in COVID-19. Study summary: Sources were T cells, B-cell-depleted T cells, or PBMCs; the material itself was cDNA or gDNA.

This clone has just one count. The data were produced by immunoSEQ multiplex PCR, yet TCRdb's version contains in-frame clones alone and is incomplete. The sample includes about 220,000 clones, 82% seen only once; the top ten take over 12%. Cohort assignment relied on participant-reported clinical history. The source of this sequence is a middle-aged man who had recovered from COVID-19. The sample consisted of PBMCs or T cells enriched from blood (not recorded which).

The CDR3 DNA reads as TGTGCCAGCTCACCGTGGACAGGGATGGTGGAGACCCAGTACTTC. Translation: CASSPWTGMVETQYF. The rearrangement joins TRBV18 to TRBJ2-5; 8 bases line up with TRBD1. CDR3 length equals 15 residues. V lost 3 bases and J lost 5; bases outside the gene matches: 8. CDR1 and CDR2 (germline): KGHSH, LQKENI.